One sample yielded the 3 T cell receptor beta chains listed below, sequenced in a study of blood T cell repertoires in COVID-19. TCRdb's table, derived via immunoSEQ multiplex PCR, lists solely in-frame clones and lacks some. The table lists hundreds of thousands of clones, 83% of them singletons. The sequencing sample was made of PBMCs or T cells enriched from blood (not recorded which). The receptors were gathered from a woman aged 50 to 65 who had been exposed to COVID-19.

CDR3 region: CASSSDRVGQPQHF. CDR3 nucleotide sequence: TGTGCCAGCAGCTCGGACAGGGTAGGCCAGCCCCAGCATTTT. The chain is built from TRBV7-9 and TRBJ1-5, with TRBD1 matching over 8 bases. This CDR3 region has 14 residues. Trimming cost V 4 bases and J 7 bases; bases outside gene matches: 6. CDR1 and CDR2 (germline): SEHNR, FQNEAQ (reference sequence).

Here the CDR3 reads CAWSEGGDYGYTF. CDR3 DNA: TGTGCCTGGAGTGAGGGCGGGGATTATGGCTACACCTTC. This sequence joins TRBV30 and TRBJ1-2, with no clear D. This CDR3 is built from 13 residues. Trimming stripped 1 base from V and 5 bases from J, with 11 bases between. Germline CDR1 and CDR2: GTSNPN and SVGIG (reference sequence). Variable domain in full (rest from reference TRBV30 and TRBJ1-2): SQTIHQWPATLVQPVGSPLSLECTVEGTSNPNLYWYRQAAGRGLQLLFYSVGIGQISSEVPQNLSASRPQDRQFILSSKKLLLSDSGFYLCAWSEGGDYGYTFGSGTRLTVV.

The gene calls are TRBV5-8 and TRBJ2-1, with D uncertain. Trimming cost V 0 bases and J 6 bases, with 7 bases left between them. The length of the CDR3 is 13 residues. Germline V gene lookup returns CDR1 SGHTS and CDR2 YDEGEE. The CDR3 loop is CASSLGHPNEQFF. The CDR3 DNA is TGTGCCAGCAGCTTGGGACACCCCAATGAGCAGTTCTTC.